This T cell receptor (beta chain) was identified in a study of OX40 agonist ivuxolimab in advanced cancers. Study information: Patients treated during dose escalation were battling hepatocellular carcinoma, melanoma, renal cell or head and neck cancer. General study points: Individuals who were partial responders at 0.1-3.0 mg/kg had clonal expansion that ranked among the lowest. Clonal expansion was seen in CD4+ and CD8+ blood T cells by week 6 at 0.1 to 3.0 mg/kg.

The trim removed 6 bases at V and 2 bases at J, leaving 11 bases unmatched. This CDR3 is 16 amino acids long. Germline values: CDR1 SGDLS, CDR2 YYNGEE. With regard to this clone: Its antigen is still unknown.

Data came from immunoSEQ multiplex PCR; TCRdb stores just in-frame clones and leaves some out. Among 60,000 or so clones listed, around 92% were seen once. The clonotype comes from an adult with an advanced solid tumor such as melanoma, head and neck, liver or kidney cancer. The chain carries TRBV9 and TRBJ2-3, with TRBD2 matching 8 bases. This specimen consisted of CD4+ or CD8+ T cells sorted from blood, obtained in a trial of the OX40 agonist ivuxolimab. The CDR3 sequence is CASTKSGGGSTDTQYF. CDR3 sequence (DNA): TGTGCCAGCACCAAAAGTGGCGGGGGGTCCACAGATACGCAGTATTTT.